This T cell receptor beta chain appears in the sequencing data of a study of T cell responses to AZD1222 COVID-19 vaccine. Between the trimmed V and J ends, which lost 4 bases and 7 bases, there was a span of 17 bases. CDR3 length equals 16 residues. CDR1 and CDR2 from the germline V gene are SGHDN and FVKESK. Sequenced by immunoSEQ multiplex PCR; TCRdb stores in-frame clones only, minus some. Among about 150,000 clones listed, 86% were seen once. Broader study findings: AZD1222 recipients seropositive at baseline numbered only six. Clonal diversity was possibly underestimated, and white British individuals and females predominated among donors. CD4 TCRs covered the whole spike, strongest at regions 160-218 and 743-854.

About this clone itself: Its antigen is still unknown.

The rearrangement uses TRBV14 and TRBJ1-6; D uncertain. This TCR derives from an adult in good health. The material was peripheral blood, obtained on day 0 of MenACWY control vaccination. The CDR3 nucleotides read TGTGCCAGCAGCCGCTTACTCTCGACGGGGAATTCACCCCTCCACTTT. Amino acid sequence: CASSRLLSTGNSPLHF. Based on the CDR3 plus reference TRBV14 and TRBJ1-6, the full variable domain is EAGVTQFPSHSVIEKGQTVTLRCDPISGHDNLYWYRRVMGKEIKFLLHFVKESKQDESGMPNNRFLAERTGGTYSTLKVQPAELEDSGVYFCASSRLLSTGNSPLHFGNGTRLTVT.